This note documents a single T cell receptor (beta chain) sequence. This specimen comes from a study of cytomegalovirus exposure and HLA in healthy donors. 13 Jbeta primers and 60 Vbeta primers were used for the PCR. Data came from immunoSEQ multiplex PCR; TCRdb stores just in-frame clones and leaves some out. This sample has 120,000 to 150,000 clones, with around 80% found just once. The TCR comes from a woman in her forties in good health and CMV-seronegative. Material for sequencing was PBMCs.

This CDR3 reads CATRDRDNYGYTF. CDR3 in DNA: TGTGCCACCCGGGACAGGGATAACTATGGCTACACCTTC. The genes are TRBV10-3 and TRBJ1-2; the match to TRBD1 covers 9 bases. The CDR3 is 13 residues long. Germline V gives CDR1 ENHRY, CDR2 SYGVKD. The junction had 4 bases not matched to a gene; V was cut back by 10 bases and J by 1 base.